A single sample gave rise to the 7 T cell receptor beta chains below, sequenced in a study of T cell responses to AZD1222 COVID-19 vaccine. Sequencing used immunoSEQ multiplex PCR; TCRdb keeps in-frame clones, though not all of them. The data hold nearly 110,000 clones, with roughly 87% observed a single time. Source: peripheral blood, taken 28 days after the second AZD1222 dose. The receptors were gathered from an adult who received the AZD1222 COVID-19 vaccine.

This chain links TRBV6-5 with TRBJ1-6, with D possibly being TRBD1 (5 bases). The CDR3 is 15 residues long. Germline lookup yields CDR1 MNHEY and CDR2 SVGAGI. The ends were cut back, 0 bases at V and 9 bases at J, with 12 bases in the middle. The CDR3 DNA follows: TGTGCCAGCAGTTACTCGGGGCCCCGGAGTTCACCCCTCCACTTT. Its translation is CASSYSGPRSSPLHF.

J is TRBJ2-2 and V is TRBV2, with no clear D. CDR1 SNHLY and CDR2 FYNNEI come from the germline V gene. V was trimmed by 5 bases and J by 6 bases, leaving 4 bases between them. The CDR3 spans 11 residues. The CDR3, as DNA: TGTGCCAGCAGTTATGCCGGGGAGCTGTTTTTT. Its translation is CASSYAGELFF.

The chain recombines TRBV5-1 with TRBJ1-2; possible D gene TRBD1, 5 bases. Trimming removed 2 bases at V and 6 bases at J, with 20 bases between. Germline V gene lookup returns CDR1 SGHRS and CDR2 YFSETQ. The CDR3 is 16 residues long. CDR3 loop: CASSLRQSLRSDGYTF. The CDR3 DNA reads TGCGCCAGCAGCTTACGACAGTCTTTACGTTCTGATGGCTACACCTTC.

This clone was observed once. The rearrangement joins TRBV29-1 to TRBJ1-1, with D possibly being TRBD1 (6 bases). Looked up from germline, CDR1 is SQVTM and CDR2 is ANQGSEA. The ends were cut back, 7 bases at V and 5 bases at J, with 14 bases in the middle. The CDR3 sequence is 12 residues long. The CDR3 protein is CSGSIQGTEAFF. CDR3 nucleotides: TGCAGCGGATCAATACAGGGAACTGAAGCTTTCTTT.

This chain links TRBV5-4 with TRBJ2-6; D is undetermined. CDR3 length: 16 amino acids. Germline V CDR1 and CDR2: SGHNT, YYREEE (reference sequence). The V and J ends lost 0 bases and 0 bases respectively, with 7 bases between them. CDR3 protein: CASSLGSLSGANVLTF. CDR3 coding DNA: TGTGCCAGCAGCTTGGGCAGTCTCTCTGGGGCCAACGTCCTGACTTTC.

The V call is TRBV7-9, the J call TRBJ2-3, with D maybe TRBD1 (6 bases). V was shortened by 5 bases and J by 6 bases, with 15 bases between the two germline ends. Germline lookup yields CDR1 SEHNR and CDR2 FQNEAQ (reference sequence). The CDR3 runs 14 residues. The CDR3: CASSLTGPGDTQYF. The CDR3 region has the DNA TGTGCCAGCAGCCTTACAGGGCCCGGGGATACGCAGTATTTT.

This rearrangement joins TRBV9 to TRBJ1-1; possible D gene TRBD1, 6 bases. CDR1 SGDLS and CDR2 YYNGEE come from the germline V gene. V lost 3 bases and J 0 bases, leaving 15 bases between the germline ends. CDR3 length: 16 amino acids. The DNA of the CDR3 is TGTGCCAGCAGCGCTGGACAGAACTACATGAACACTGAAGCTTTCTTT. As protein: CASSAGQNYMNTEAFF.